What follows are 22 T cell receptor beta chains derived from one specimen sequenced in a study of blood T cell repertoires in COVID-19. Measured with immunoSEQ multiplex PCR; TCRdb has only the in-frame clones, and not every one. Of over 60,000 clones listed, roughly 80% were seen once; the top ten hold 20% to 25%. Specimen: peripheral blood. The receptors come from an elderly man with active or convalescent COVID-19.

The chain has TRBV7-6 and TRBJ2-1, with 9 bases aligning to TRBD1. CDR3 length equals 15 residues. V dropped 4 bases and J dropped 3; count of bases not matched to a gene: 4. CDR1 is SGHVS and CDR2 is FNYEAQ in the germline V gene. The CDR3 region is CASSYRGLNYNEQFF. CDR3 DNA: TGTGCCAGCAGCTACAGGGGGCTGAACTACAATGAGCAGTTCTTC. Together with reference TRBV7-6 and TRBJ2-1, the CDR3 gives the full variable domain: GAGVSQSPRYKVTKRGQDVALRCDPISGHVSLYWYRQALGQGPEFLTYFNYEAQQDKSGLPNDRFSAERPEGSISTLTIQRTEQRDSAMYRCASSYRGLNYNEQFFGPGTRLTVL.

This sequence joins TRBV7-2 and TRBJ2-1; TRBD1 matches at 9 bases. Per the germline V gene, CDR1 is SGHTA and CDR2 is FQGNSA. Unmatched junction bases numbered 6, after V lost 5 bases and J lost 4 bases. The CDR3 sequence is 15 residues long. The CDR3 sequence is CASSPTGTGYNEQFF. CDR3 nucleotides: TGTGCCAGCAGCCCCACCGGGACAGGGTACAATGAGCAGTTCTTC.

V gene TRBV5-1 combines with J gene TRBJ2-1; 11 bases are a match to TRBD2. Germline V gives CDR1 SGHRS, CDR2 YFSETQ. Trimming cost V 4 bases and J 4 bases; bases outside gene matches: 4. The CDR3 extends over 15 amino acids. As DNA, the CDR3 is TGCGCCAGCAGCCATAGCGGGGGGGCATACAATGAGCAGTTCTTC. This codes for CASSHSGGAYNEQFF.

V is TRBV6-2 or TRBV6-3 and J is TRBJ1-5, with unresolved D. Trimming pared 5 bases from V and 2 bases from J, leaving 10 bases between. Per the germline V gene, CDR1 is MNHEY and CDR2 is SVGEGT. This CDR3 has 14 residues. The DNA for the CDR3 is TGTGCCAGCAGTCGTACAGCGGGCAATCAGCCCCAGCATTTT. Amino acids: CASSRTAGNQPQHF.

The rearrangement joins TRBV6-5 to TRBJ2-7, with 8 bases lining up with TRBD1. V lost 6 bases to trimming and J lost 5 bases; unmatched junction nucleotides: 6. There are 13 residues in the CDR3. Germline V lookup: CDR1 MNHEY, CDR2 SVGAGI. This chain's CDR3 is CASRRQGAHEQYF. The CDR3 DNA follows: TGTGCCAGCAGACGCCAGGGGGCCCACGAGCAGTACTTC.

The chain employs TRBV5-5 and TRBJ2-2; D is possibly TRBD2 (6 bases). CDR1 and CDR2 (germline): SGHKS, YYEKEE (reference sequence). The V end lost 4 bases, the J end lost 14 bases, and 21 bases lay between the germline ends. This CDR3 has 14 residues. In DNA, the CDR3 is TGTGCCAGCAGCCCCCTTCCGGGAGAATTGGACCTGTTTTTT. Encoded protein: CASSPLPGELDLFF.

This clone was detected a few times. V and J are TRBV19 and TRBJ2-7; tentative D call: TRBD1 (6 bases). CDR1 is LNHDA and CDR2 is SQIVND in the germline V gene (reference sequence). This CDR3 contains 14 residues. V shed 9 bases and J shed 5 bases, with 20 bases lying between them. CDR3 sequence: CASRPMGASHEQYF. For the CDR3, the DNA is TGTGCCAGCAGGCCAATGGGGGCAAGCCACGAGCAGTACTTC.

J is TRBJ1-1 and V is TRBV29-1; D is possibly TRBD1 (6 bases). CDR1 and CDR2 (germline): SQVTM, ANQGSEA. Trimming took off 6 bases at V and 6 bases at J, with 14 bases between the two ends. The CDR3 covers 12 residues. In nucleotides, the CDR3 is TGCAGCGTCGGCATTGGGGGCCCTGAAGCTTTCTTT. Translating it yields CSVGIGGPEAFF.

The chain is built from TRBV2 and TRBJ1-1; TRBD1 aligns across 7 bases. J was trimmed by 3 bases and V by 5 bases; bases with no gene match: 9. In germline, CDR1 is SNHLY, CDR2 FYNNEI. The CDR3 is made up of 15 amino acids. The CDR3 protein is CASSKGQELYTEAFF. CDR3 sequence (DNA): TGTGCCAGCAGTAAAGGACAGGAACTGTACACTGAAGCTTTCTTT. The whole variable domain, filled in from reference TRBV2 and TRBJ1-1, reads EPEVTQTPSHQVTQMGQEVILRCVPISNHLYFYWYRQILGQKVEFLVSFYNNEISEKSEIFDDQFSVERPDGSNFTLKIRSTKLEDSAMYFCASSKGQELYTEAFFGQGTRLTVV.

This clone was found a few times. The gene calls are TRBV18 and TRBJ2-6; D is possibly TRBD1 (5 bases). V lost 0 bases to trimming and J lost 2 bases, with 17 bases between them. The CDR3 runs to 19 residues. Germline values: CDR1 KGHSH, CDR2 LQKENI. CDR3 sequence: CASSPPARAGPTGANVLTF. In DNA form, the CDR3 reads TGTGCCAGCTCACCACCCGCACGAGCAGGGCCAACTGGGGCCAACGTCCTGACTTTC.

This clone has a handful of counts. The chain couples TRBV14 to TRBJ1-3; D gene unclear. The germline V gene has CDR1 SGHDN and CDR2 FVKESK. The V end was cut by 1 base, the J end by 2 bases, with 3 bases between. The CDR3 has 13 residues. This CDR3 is CASSQGAGNTIYF. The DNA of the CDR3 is TGTGCCAGCAGCCAAGGAGCTGGAAACACCATATATTTT. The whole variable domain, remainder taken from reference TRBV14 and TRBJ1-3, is EAGVTQFPSHSVIEKGQTVTLRCDPISGHDNLYWYRRVMGKEIKFLLHFVKESKQDESGMPNNRFLAERTGGTYSTLKVQPAELEDSGVYFCASSQGAGNTIYFGEGSWLTVV.

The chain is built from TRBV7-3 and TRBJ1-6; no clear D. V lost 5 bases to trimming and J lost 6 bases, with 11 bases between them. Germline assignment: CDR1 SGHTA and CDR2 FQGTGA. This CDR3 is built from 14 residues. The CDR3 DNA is TGTGCCAGCAGCGACGCAGGAAGTAATTCACCCCTCCACTTT. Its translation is CASSDAGSNSPLHF.

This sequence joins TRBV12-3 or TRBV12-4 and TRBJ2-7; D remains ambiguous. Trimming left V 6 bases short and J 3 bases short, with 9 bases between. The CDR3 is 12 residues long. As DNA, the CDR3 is TGTGCCAGCAGCGCGCTAGTCTACGAGCAGTACTTC. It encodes CASSALVYEQYF.

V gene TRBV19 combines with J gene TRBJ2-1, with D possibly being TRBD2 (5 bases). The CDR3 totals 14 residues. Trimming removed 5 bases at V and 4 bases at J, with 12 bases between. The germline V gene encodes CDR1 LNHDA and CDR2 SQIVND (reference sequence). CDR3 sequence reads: CASSPTSLYNEQFF. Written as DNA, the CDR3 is TGTGCCAGTAGTCCAACTAGTTTGTACAATGAGCAGTTCTTC. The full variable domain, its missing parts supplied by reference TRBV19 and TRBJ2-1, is DGGITQSPKYLFRKEGQNVTLSCEQNLNHDAMYWYRQDPGQGLRLIYYSQIVNDFQKGDIAEGYSVSREKKESFPLTVTSAQKNPTAFYLCASSPTSLYNEQFFGPGTRLTVL.

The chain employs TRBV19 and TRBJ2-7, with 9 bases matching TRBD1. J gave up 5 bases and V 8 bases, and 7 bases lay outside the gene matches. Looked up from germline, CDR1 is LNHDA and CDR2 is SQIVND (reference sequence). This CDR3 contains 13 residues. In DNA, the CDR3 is TGTGCCAGTGGCCGGACAGGGGTCCACGAGCAGTACTTC. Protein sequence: CASGRTGVHEQYF.

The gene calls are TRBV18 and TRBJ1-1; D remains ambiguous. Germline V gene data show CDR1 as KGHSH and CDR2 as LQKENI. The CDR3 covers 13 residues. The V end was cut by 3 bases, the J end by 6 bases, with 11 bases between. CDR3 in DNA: TGTGCCAGCTCACCCGACACGGGAGCTGAAGCTTTCTTT. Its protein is CASSPDTGAEAFF.

The CDR3 reads CASSFNGQGADTQYF. The DNA of the CDR3 is TGTGCCAGCAGTTTCAACGGACAGGGGGCAGATACGCAGTATTTT. V usage is TRBV6-4 and J usage is TRBJ2-3, with 10 bases that match TRBD1. V gave up 5 bases and J gave up 4 bases; unmatched junction bases: 6. CDR3 length equals 15 residues. Germline V gene sequence: CDR1 MRHNA, CDR2 SNTAGT.

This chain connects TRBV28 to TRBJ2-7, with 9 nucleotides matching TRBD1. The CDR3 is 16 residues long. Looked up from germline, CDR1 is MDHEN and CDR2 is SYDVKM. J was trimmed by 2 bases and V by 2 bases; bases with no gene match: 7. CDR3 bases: TGTGCCAGCAGTTTAGGCTTGGGGGACAGGGCCTACGAGCAGTACTTC. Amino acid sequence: CASSLGLGDRAYEQYF.

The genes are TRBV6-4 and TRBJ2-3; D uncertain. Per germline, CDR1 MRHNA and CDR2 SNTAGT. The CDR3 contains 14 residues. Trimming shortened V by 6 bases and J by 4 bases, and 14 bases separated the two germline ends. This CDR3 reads CASRPGRGADTQYF. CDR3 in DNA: TGTGCCAGCAGGCCGGGTCGAGGCGCAGATACGCAGTATTTT.

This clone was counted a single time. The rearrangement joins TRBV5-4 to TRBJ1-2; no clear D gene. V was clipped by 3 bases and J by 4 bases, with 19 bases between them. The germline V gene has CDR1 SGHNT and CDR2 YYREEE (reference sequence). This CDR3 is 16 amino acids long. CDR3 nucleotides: TGTGCCAGCAGCTCCCTTAGCTCCCGGCCGGTCTATGGCTACACCTTC. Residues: CASSSLSSRPVYGYTF.

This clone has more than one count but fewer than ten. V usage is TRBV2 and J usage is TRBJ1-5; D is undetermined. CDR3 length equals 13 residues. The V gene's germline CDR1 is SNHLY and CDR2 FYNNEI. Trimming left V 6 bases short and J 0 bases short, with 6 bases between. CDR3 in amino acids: CASSPYSNQPQHF. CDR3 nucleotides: TGTGCCAGCAGCCCGTATAGCAATCAGCCCCAGCATTTT.

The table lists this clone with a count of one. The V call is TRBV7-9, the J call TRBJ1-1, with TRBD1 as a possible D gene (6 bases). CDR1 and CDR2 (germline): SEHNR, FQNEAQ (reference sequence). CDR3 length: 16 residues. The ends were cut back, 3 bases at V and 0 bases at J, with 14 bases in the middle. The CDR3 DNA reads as TGTGCCAGCAGCTTCAGAGGACAGAACATGAACACTGAAGCTTTCTTT. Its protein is CASSFRGQNMNTEAFF.